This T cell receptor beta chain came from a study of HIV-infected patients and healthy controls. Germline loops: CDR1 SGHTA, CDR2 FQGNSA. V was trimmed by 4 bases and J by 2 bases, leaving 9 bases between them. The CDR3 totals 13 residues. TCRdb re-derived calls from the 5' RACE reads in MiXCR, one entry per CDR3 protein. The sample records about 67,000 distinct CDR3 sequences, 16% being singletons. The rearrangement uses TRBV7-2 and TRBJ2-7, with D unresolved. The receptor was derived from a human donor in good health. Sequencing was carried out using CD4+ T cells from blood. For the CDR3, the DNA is TGTGCCAGCAGCTCGACACTGGCCTACGAGCAGTACTTC. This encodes CASSSTLAYEQYF.